A single sample is the source of the 18 T cell receptor beta chains below, sequenced in a study of blood T cell repertoires in COVID-19 (dated by TCRdb to the early 2020s). Library method: the immunoSEQ multiplex PCR assay. TCRdb carries this immuneACCESS record with in-frame sequences only. Its versions omit some clonotypes, under half of them owing to an unresolved V gene in the studies checked, with the rest unexplained. Across this sample there are some 150,000 clones, with 85% seen only once. The leading ten clones occupy roughly 2.9% of the sample. The sequenced material came from peripheral blood. Receptors were obtained from a woman aged 35 to 49 with active or convalescent COVID-19.

The chain joins TRBV29-1 to TRBJ2-1; weak D call: TRBD2 (6 bases). V lost 7 bases and J lost 8, with 15 bases in between. The germline V gene encodes CDR1 SQVTM and CDR2 ANQGSEA. The CDR3 extends over 12 amino acids. CDR3 in DNA: TGCAGCGCGGGCGGCGGGGTGCATGAGCAGTTCTTC. It translates to CSAGGGVHEQFF.

This chain uses TRBV5-8 with TRBJ1-2; D is uncertain. Germline V gene lookup returns CDR1 SGHTS and CDR2 YDEGEE. V shed 0 bases and J shed 4 bases, with 19 bases lying between them. The CDR3 totals 17 residues. CDR3 nucleotide sequence: TGTGCCAGCAGCTTGGTCGGTTCGCACCCATTTGCCTATGGCTACACCTTC. Translating it yields CASSLVGSHPFAYGYTF.

V usage is TRBV27 and J usage is TRBJ1-4; D ambiguous. Trimming took off 2 bases at V and 7 bases at J, with 11 bases between the two ends. Germline V gene lookup returns CDR1 MNHEY and CDR2 SMNVEV (reference sequence). The CDR3 sequence is 14 residues long. The CDR3: CASSLLGAGEKLFF. The CDR3 region has the DNA TGTGCCAGCAGTTTACTAGGCGCGGGTGAAAAACTGTTTTTT.

This clone was counted once. The chain joins TRBV18 to TRBJ1-3; no clear D gene. CDR3 size: 16 residues. Germline V gene data show CDR1 as KGHSH and CDR2 as LQKENI. Trimming pared 3 bases from V and 0 bases from J, leaving 12 bases between. The CDR3 protein is CASSPAADLSGNTIYF. The CDR3 nucleotides are TGTGCCAGCTCACCTGCGGCAGACCTCTCTGGAAACACCATATATTTT.

The chain recombines TRBV25-1 with TRBJ1-5; D not certain. Trimming cost V 1 base and J 6 bases, with 10 bases left between them. The CDR3 has 14 amino acids. Germline lookup yields CDR1 MGHDK and CDR2 SYGVNS. CDR3 loop: CASSELRVGQPQHF. CDR3 DNA sequence: TGTGCCAGCAGTGAATTGAGGGTGGGTCAGCCCCAGCATTTT.

J is TRBJ2-5 and V is TRBV4-3; weak D call: TRBD1 (6 bases). This CDR3 is 15 amino acids long. Trimming cost V 1 base and J 4 bases, with 13 bases left between them. Germline CDR1 reads LGHNA; CDR2 reads YSLEER. CDR3 sequence reads: CASSQGDNRLETQYF. The CDR3 nucleotides read TGCGCCAGCAGCCAAGGGGACAATCGGTTAGAGACCCAGTACTTC.

Only a few counts were recorded for this clone. V is TRBV2 and J is TRBJ2-3; 8 bases are a match to TRBD2. The ends lost 4 bases at V and 0 bases at J; junction bases unmatched: 6. The CDR3 is 16 amino acids. Germline lookup yields CDR1 SNHLY and CDR2 FYNNEI. CDR3 residues: CASSASGGVSTDTQYF. The CDR3 coding sequence is TGTGCCAGCAGTGCATCCGGGGGGGTGAGCACAGATACGCAGTATTTT.

The rearrangement links TRBV6-2 or TRBV6-3 to TRBJ2-1; tentatively, D is TRBD1 (6 bases). The CDR3 consists of 12 residues. The germline V and J ends were trimmed by 6 bases and 11 bases, with 14 bases remaining between them. CDR1 MNHEY and CDR2 SVGEGT come from the germline V gene. CDR3 sequence reads: CASSKTGSQQFF. The DNA for the CDR3 is TGTGCCAGCAGCAAAACAGGGTCACAGCAGTTCTTC.

V and J are TRBV11-2 and TRBJ1-4, with 8 bases identical to TRBD1. CDR1 SGHAT and CDR2 FQNNGV come from the germline V gene. V lost 5 bases to trimming and J lost 4 bases; unmatched junction nucleotides: 9. This CDR3 has 16 amino acids. CDR3 nucleotide sequence: TGTGCCAGCAGCAGGAGACAGGGGCGACTTAATGAAAAACTGTTTTTT. It is translated as CASSRRQGRLNEKLFF.

The chain has TRBV3-1 (or the pseudogene TRBV3-2) and TRBJ2-1; tentative D call: TRBD2 (6 bases). The CDR3 runs 13 residues. CDR1 is LGHDT and CDR2 is YNNKEL in the germline V gene (reference sequence). The V end was cut by 5 bases, the J end by 10 bases, with 15 bases between. The CDR3 nucleotides are TGTGCCAGCAGCTCCATAGGTGGGGGGGAGCAGTTCTTC. Translated, it gives CASSSIGGGEQFF.

The chain employs TRBV9 and TRBJ2-7, with unresolved D. Germline values: CDR1 SGDLS, CDR2 YYNGEE. The germline V and J ends were trimmed by 4 bases and 0 bases, with 11 bases remaining between them. The CDR3 totals 14 residues. The CDR3 sequence: CASSLNPGSYEQYF. CDR3 sequence (DNA): TGTGCCAGCAGCCTAAACCCGGGCTCCTACGAGCAGTACTTC.

The chain joins TRBV6-2 or TRBV6-3 to TRBJ2-7; 7 bases line up with TRBD2. The junction had 2 bases not matched to a gene; V was cut back by 3 bases and J by 0 bases. Germline loops: CDR1 MNHEY, CDR2 SVGEGT. The CDR3 extends over 14 amino acids. The CDR3 DNA follows: TGTGCCAGCAGTTATCGGGAGGTCTCCTACGAGCAGTACTTC. As protein: CASSYREVSYEQYF.

J is TRBJ1-2 and V is TRBV2; 7 bases are shared with TRBD1. Germline V gene sequence: CDR1 SNHLY, CDR2 FYNNEI. The CDR3 length is 14 residues. V shed 6 bases, J shed 2 bases, and the junction held 6 bases outside the gene matches. The CDR3 region is CASSGDRVNYGYTF. The CDR3 DNA reads as TGTGCCAGCAGCGGCGACAGGGTCAACTATGGCTACACCTTC.

V usage is TRBV5-8 and J usage is TRBJ1-1; D gene uncertain. V lost 2 bases and J lost 0, with 8 bases in between. This CDR3 region has 14 residues. Germline V gene sequence: CDR1 SGHTS, CDR2 YDEGEE. This chain's CDR3 is CASSFRRVNTEAFF. CDR3 DNA sequence: TGTGCCAGCAGCTTCCGACGGGTGAACACTGAAGCTTTCTTT.

This clone showed up just a few times. This rearrangement joins TRBV7-2 to TRBJ2-7, with D maybe TRBD1 (6 bases). This CDR3 spans 15 amino acids. V lost 6 bases and J lost 1, with 16 bases in between. Germline-derived CDR1 and CDR2 are SGHTA and FQGNSA. The CDR3 DNA reads as TGTGCCAGCAGTCCCTCTGGGGGCCCTTCCTACGAGCAGTACTTC. This translates into CASSPSGGPSYEQYF.

Written as DNA, the CDR3 is TGTGCCTGGAGTCTCCCGAGGACAGGGAAGGAAAAACTGTTTTTT. As protein: CAWSLPRTGKEKLFF. The rearrangement links TRBV30 to TRBJ1-4, with 8 positions matching TRBD1. J gave up 8 bases and V 2 bases, and 10 bases lay outside the gene matches. The CDR3 has 15 residues. Germline V gives CDR1 GTSNPN, CDR2 SVGIG (reference sequence).

The chain recombines TRBV27 with TRBJ2-1; TRBD2 might be the D (5 bases). Trimming took 4 bases from V and 8 from J, leaving 9 bases between them. Looked up from germline, CDR1 is MNHEY and CDR2 is SMNVEV (reference sequence). CDR3 size: 12 residues. CDR3 DNA sequence: TGTGCCAGCAGTTCTAGAGGGCATGAGCAGTTCTTC. It specifies CASSSRGHEQFF.

This sequence joins TRBV7-9 and TRBJ1-2; the match to TRBD1 covers 9 bases. The CDR3 spans 16 residues. V shed 1 base, J shed 3 bases, and the junction held 6 bases outside the gene matches. Germline V gives CDR1 SEHNR, CDR2 FQNEAQ (reference sequence). The CDR3 DNA sequence: TGTGCCAGCAGCTTAGGGGGGACAGGGAAGGACTATGGCTACACCTTC. It translates to CASSLGGTGKDYGYTF.